Described below is a single T cell receptor beta chain sequence and its context. This clonotype came up many times. There is no known antigen for this receptor. Qualities for individual bases were not recorded, and no much larger clone is one base off. The data derive from a study of T cells after yellow fever vaccination (dated by TCRdb to between 2017 and 2020). A note on the overall study: The SMART-Seq v4 Ultra Low Input RNA kit was used to prepare libraries from fractions with low cell numbers. Bulk TCR alpha and beta repertoires were sequenced longitudinally to track T-cell clones before and after primary and booster YFV17D yellow fever vaccination. Two healthy male donors made up the cohort, one aged 18 to 30 years and the other aged 30 to 40 years. Blood was collected at multiple timepoints before and after primary and secondary immunization, and bulk PBMC replicates and cell subsets were isolated.

Reading the label with the study, this specimen's treatment or condition is: live attenuated yellow fever vaccine strain. A standard Ficoll-Paque protocol was used to isolate PBMCs from peripheral blood. CD4 and CD8 T-cell fractions were isolated with Dynabeads CD4 and CD8 positive selection kits. TriZol was used to extract RNA from bulk PBMCs, CD4 and CD8 fractions, and dextramer-positive and dextramer-negative fractions. Paper-wide results and their limitations: Computational filtering was required because FACS-sorted repertoires could contain abundant contaminating clonotypes from the bulk population. After the booster, most of the clones that had expanded following primary vaccination were detected again (roughly 96% of CD4 and 80% to 90% of CD8), which suggests that memory was broadly maintained. The secondary T-cell response was found to be weaker but faster than the primary response, with a peak reached on day 5 rather than on day 15. Because only a couple of donors were included in the study, the extent to which the findings can be generalized is limited. A small fraction of clonotypes showed up in both the CD4 and CD8 compartments, probably as a result of convergent recombination.

For sequencing, an Illumina NovaSeq 6000 was employed. TCR cDNA was synthesized by 5'RACE template switching, which introduced a universal primer site and unique molecular identifiers. Priming for cDNA synthesis came from both the TCR alpha and TCR beta constant segments. Library amplification used two PCR steps, and the second PCR step added sample barcodes and sequencing adapters. Libraries were sequenced on Illumina HiSeq 2500 (2x100 bp) or NovaSeq (2x150 bp). In the authors' own workflow: MIGEC handled demultiplexing of reads and collapsing into UMI consensus sequences, while MiXCR performed V(D)J alignment. Using edgeR on replicate PBMC samples, clonotypes were called vaccine-responding if FDR was below 0.01 and the log2 fold change was above 5 up to day 15. CD4 or CD8 identity was assigned to each bulk clonotype according to whether the clonotype was present at higher abundance in the sequenced CD4 repertoire or the sequenced CD8 repertoire. The public reads were reanalyzed by TCRdb: fastp trimming at Q25, MiXCR alignment, in-frame beta chains only. Each CDR3 protein appears once, grouped with its most common genes and DNA. TCRdb's processing, not the study's, gives the V and J calls here. The sample profile shows 250,000 to 300,000 distinct CDR3 sequences; around 4.9% of them were found once. The ten largest clones add up to 2.5% to 4% of the sample.

The CDR3 covers 13 residues, taking in both the cysteine and the phenylalanine. Only CDR3 DNA remains: 39 bases, in frame from the first base. V is pared back by 5 bases and J by 2 bases, with 9 bases lying between the germline termini. The CDR1 and CDR2 encoded by the germline V gene (reference sequence) are LGHDT and YNNKEL. This sequence was found in a man aged 18 to 30 who received the YFV17D yellow fever vaccine. Source: CD4+ T cells sorted from PBMCs, taken on the day of the yellow fever booster vaccination. The chain was built from TRBV3-1 and TRBJ2-5; no D gene call is confident. The nucleotides read TGTGCCAGCAGCTTCCTAGAGCAAGAGACCCAGTACTTC. Its translation is CASSFLEQETQYF.